Below are 21 T cell receptor beta chains sequenced from a single sample in a study of response to subunit inactivated influenza vaccine. Each CDR3 protein is one row after TCRdb ran MiXCR on the RT-PCR reads. The sample contains 550,000 to 800,000 distinct CDR3 sequences, 15% to 19% of which appear only once. Specimen: PBMCs from blood, collected about 12 days after vaccination. The receptors were gathered from a man in his fifties or sixties who received an inactivated influenza vaccine.

The rearrangement uses TRBV24-1 and TRBJ2-1, with D possibly matching TRBD1 (8 bases). Germline-derived CDR1 and CDR2 are KGHDR and SFDVKD. The CDR3 covers 16 residues. With 3 bases removed from V and 9 bases from J, the gap between germline ends came to 20 bases. CDR3 amino acids: CATSDRGTGGVSEQFF. In nucleotides, the CDR3 is TGTGCCACCAGTGATAGAGGAACAGGGGGGGTCAGTGAGCAGTTCTTC.

This clonotype has a handful of counts. This chain links TRBV12-3 or TRBV12-4 with TRBJ2-7; D gene uncertain. Trimming removed 2 bases from V and 4 bases from J, with 24 bases in between. The CDR3 is 18 residues long. The CDR3 sequence is CASSLIVLRRTELYEQYF. Here the CDR3 DNA reads TGTGCCAGCAGTTTAATAGTTTTGAGGCGGACCGAGCTATACGAGCAGTACTTC.

The rearrangement joins TRBV28 to TRBJ2-2; tentatively, D is TRBD2 (7 bases). Germline-derived CDR1 and CDR2 are MDHEN and SYDVKM. There are 19 residues in the CDR3. Trimming took off 4 bases at V and 0 bases at J, with 21 bases between the two ends. CDR3 nucleotides: TGTGCCAGCAGTTCCGAGGAATGGGGGGGGCGAGCGAACACCGGGGAGCTGTTTTTT. This encodes CASSSEEWGGRANTGELFF.

The chain employs TRBV4-3 and TRBJ2-3; tentative D call: TRBD2 (5 bases). CDR3 length: 14 residues. Germline V gene sequence: CDR1 LGHNA, CDR2 YSLEER. Trimming removed 2 bases from V and 2 bases from J, with 8 bases in between. For the CDR3, the DNA is TGCGCCAGCAGCCAACAGCGGCACACAGATACGCAGTATTTT. Amino acids: CASSQQRHTDTQYF.

The rearrangement joins TRBV4-3 to TRBJ1-2; D is perhaps TRBD1 (5 bases). Per the germline V gene, CDR1 is LGHNA and CDR2 is YSLEER. Trimming took 2 bases from V and 8 from J, leaving 15 bases between them. The CDR3 totals 14 residues. Here the CDR3 reads CASSQFIGGLGYTF. In DNA, the CDR3 is TGCGCCAGCAGCCAATTTATCGGGGGTTTAGGCTACACCTTC.

This clonotype turned up a few times. Because the CDR3's place on the DNA is in doubt, the DNA is left out and the CDR3 is given as listed by TCRdb. The CDR3 is CASSSNLNSHWGSGSGFF. V usage is TRBV28 and J usage is TRBJ2-1; the D segment call TRBD2 is taken from the table without a DNA check. The length of the CDR3 is 18 amino acids, counting both ends. Per the germline V gene, CDR1 is MDHEN and CDR2 is SYDVKM.

This chain links TRBV20-1 with TRBJ2-7; 11 bases align to TRBD2. V lost 0 bases to trimming and J lost 2 bases; unmatched junction nucleotides: 6. The germline CDR1 and CDR2 sequences are DFQATT and SNEGSKA (reference sequence). The CDR3 sequence is 16 residues long. The CDR3 is CSARDLLAGGTYEQYF. The CDR3 DNA is TGCAGTGCTAGAGATCTGCTAGCGGGAGGAACCTACGAGCAGTACTTC.

The chain is built from TRBV10-3 and TRBJ1-5, with D unclear. Looked up from germline, CDR1 is ENHRY and CDR2 is SYGVKD. The V end lost 7 bases, the J end lost 10 bases, and 20 bases lay between the germline ends. The CDR3 extends over 14 amino acids. CDR3 sequence (DNA): TGTGCCATCACCGCGGAACCTTTGGGAGGCCCCCAGCATTTT. Translating it yields CAITAEPLGGPQHF.

The chain employs TRBV15 and TRBJ1-2; 8 nucleotides match TRBD1. The CDR3 loop spans 16 amino acids. The germline V gene has CDR1 LNHNV and CDR2 YYDKDF (reference sequence). Trimming took 0 bases from V and 3 from J; bases not matched to a gene: 6. CDR3 DNA: TGTGCCACCAGCAGAGATGGGACAGGCGGGGACTATGGCTACACCTTC. Translating gives CATSRDGTGGDYGYTF.

The V call is TRBV20-1, the J call TRBJ2-1; 11 nucleotides line up with TRBD2. Germline CDR1 DFQATT, CDR2 SNEGSKA (reference sequence). The J segment lost 2 bases and the V segment lost 4 bases, leaving 4 bases of the junction unmatched. The CDR3 runs 15 residues. CDR3 sequence: CSATASGRTYNEQFF. CDR3 nucleotide sequence: TGCAGTGCTACCGCTAGCGGGAGGACCTACAATGAGCAGTTCTTC.

The chain has TRBV20-1 and TRBJ2-7; D may be TRBD1 (6 bases). Trimming stripped 0 bases from V and 4 bases from J, with 13 bases between. The CDR3 extends over 14 amino acids. Looked up from germline, CDR1 is DFQATT and CDR2 is SNEGSKA (reference sequence). The CDR3: CSAREGAAQYEQYF. In DNA form, the CDR3 reads TGCAGTGCTAGAGAGGGGGCAGCTCAATACGAGCAGTACTTC.

The sample holds many counts of this clonotype. V is TRBV29-1 and J is TRBJ2-3, with D perhaps TRBD1 or TRBD2 (5 bases each). CDR3 length equals 12 residues. Trimming removed 2 bases at V and 4 bases at J, with 7 bases between. Germline values: CDR1 SQVTM, CDR2 ANQGSEA. The CDR3 DNA is TGCAGCGTTGAACAGGGAGCAGATACGCAGTATTTT. This translates into CSVEQGADTQYF.

This clonotype showed up many times. The genes are TRBV18 and TRBJ2-7; 7 bases line up with TRBD2. In germline, CDR1 is KGHSH, CDR2 LQKENI. The junction had 4 bases not matched to a gene; V was cut back by 3 bases and J by 5 bases. This CDR3 has 13 amino acids. CDR3 amino acids: CASSPAGAHEQYF. The CDR3 coding sequence is TGTGCCAGCTCACCGGCGGGAGCCCACGAGCAGTACTTC.

This clonotype occurred a few times. This chain links TRBV4-1 with TRBJ1-5, with 11 bases that match TRBD1. Germline V lookup: CDR1 MGHRA, CDR2 YSYEKL. The junction had 15 bases not matched to a gene; V was cut back by 2 bases and J by 3 bases. The CDR3 is 20 residues long. The CDR3 DNA is TGCGCCAGCAGCCAACGTACTGGACAGGGGGCACCCTGGAACAATCAGCCCCAGCATTTT. Protein sequence: CASSQRTGQGAPWNNQPQHF.

This clonotype has just a few counts. J is TRBJ2-1 and V is TRBV3-1, with D possibly TRBD2 on 6 matching bases. Germline V gene lookup returns CDR1 LGHDT and CDR2 YNNKEL (reference sequence). Deletions cut 5 bases from V and 2 bases from J, with 10 bases between. The CDR3 spans 14 residues. Here the CDR3 reads CASSRGLPYNEQFF. The DNA for the CDR3 is TGTGCCAGCAGCAGGGGACTTCCCTACAATGAGCAGTTCTTC.

As to this clonotype: An end of the junction differs from the germline gene, which may be a read error. V and J are TRBV7-8 and TRBJ2-5, with 9 bases matching TRBD2. The CDR3 contains 15 residues. Germline V gives CDR1 SGHVS, CDR2 FQNEAQ. Here the CDR3 reads CASSIAGVSKETQYF. In DNA, the CDR3 is TGTGCCAGCAGCATAGCGGGAGTCTCCAAAGAGACCCAGTACTTC.

This clonotype was seen more than once but under ten times. This chain links TRBV20-1 with TRBJ1-2; D uncertain. Trimming left V 8 bases short and J 2 bases short, with 9 bases between. CDR1 and CDR2 from the germline V gene are DFQATT and SNEGSKA (reference sequence). This CDR3 is 11 amino acids long. The CDR3 DNA reads TGCAGTTGTCAGGAGAACTATGGCTACACCTTC. Protein product: CSCQENYGYTF.

This clonotype has only a few counts. The V gene is TRBV29-1, the J gene TRBJ2-7; D not resolved. V lost 6 bases to trimming and J lost 1 base, with 10 bases between them. The germline V gene has CDR1 SQVTM and CDR2 ANQGSEA. The CDR3 is 12 amino acids. DNA for the CDR3: TGCAGCGTCTCGCCAAGGTCCTACGAGCAGTACTTC. It encodes CSVSPRSYEQYF.

This clonotype was seen a handful of times. The chain has TRBV5-6 and TRBJ2-7, with a possible D match to TRBD2 (6 bases). CDR3 length: 14 residues. V was trimmed by 4 bases and J by 3 bases, leaving 14 bases between them. Germline CDR1 reads SGHDT; CDR2 reads YYEEEE. CDR3 sequence: CASSPGLHFYEQYF. The CDR3 DNA follows: TGTGCCAGCAGCCCCGGACTACACTTCTACGAGCAGTACTTC.

The chain joins TRBV6-2 or TRBV6-3 to TRBJ2-1; D possibly matches TRBD1 or TRBD2 (5 bases each). The germline V gene has CDR1 MNHEY and CDR2 SVGEGT. There are 15 residues in the CDR3. V gave up 1 base and J gave up 7 bases, with 14 bases separating them. In DNA, the CDR3 is TGTGCCAGCAGTTACTTAGGGGACCTCGGGAATGAGCAGTTCTTC. Translated, it gives CASSYLGDLGNEQFF.

This clonotype has ten or more counts. V and J are TRBV9 and TRBJ1-1; the D gene is possibly TRBD1 (5 bases). The CDR3 covers 13 residues. The ends were cut back, 0 bases at V and 7 bases at J, with 10 bases in the middle. The V gene's germline CDR1 is SGDLS and CDR2 YYNGEE. The CDR3 coding sequence is TGTGCCAGCAGCGTAGTGAGCGACAGTGAAGCTTTCTTT. It codes for CASSVVSDSEAFF.